The 30 T cell receptor beta chains below all came from one sample that was sequenced in a study of CD8 T cell repertoires and HIV-1 epitope variants. Profiled with immunoSEQ multiplex PCR; TCRdb holds only in-frame clones, not every one. The table shows approximately 90,000 clones, with 70% to 75% occurring only once. What was sequenced was uncultured baseline CD8+ T cells from peripheral blood mononuclear cells (PBMCs). These TCRs come from a male donor with HIV.

This clone occurred a few times. The V call is TRBV28, the J call TRBJ2-7; TRBD1 is a possible D gene (5 bases). CDR1 and CDR2 from the germline V gene are MDHEN and SYDVKM. The CDR3 covers 14 residues. Trimming removed 3 bases at V and 5 bases at J, with 14 bases between. The CDR3 sequence is CASSLLGRVHEQYF. DNA for the CDR3: TGTGCCAGCAGTTTGCTCGGCAGGGTCCACGAGCAGTACTTC.

The genes are TRBV15 and TRBJ2-7; D is unresolved. The CDR3 contains 13 residues. Germline-derived CDR1 and CDR2 are LNHNV and YYDKDF (reference sequence). V was clipped by 0 bases and J by 7 bases, with 10 bases between them. DNA for the CDR3: TGTGCCACCAGCAGAGATCTTATGGGGGAGCAGTACTTC. This translates into CATSRDLMGEQYF.

This chain uses TRBV5-1 with TRBJ1-3; D gene unclear. The CDR3 is 15 residues long. Trimming pared 4 bases from V and 0 bases from J, leaving 11 bases between. Germline CDR1 reads SGHRS; CDR2 reads YFSETQ. This CDR3 is CASSLTFASGNTIYF. CDR3 nucleotide sequence: TGCGCCAGCAGCCTAACGTTCGCCTCTGGAAACACCATATATTTT.

This chain uses TRBV13 with TRBJ2-5; the match to TRBD1 covers 7 bases. Germline CDR1 and CDR2: PRHDT and FYEKMQ (reference sequence). This CDR3 has 13 residues. With 10 bases clipped from V and 3 bases from J, the junction kept 8 bases outside the gene matches. This CDR3 reads CATQRGLEETQYF. Here the CDR3 DNA reads TGTGCCACCCAAAGGGGGCTCGAAGAGACCCAGTACTTC.

The chain has TRBV19 and TRBJ2-7, with D possibly called TRBD1 or TRBD2 (5 bases each). The CDR3 covers 14 residues. The V end was cut by 0 bases, the J end by 2 bases, with 8 bases between. CDR1 is LNHDA and CDR2 is SQIVND in the germline V gene (reference sequence). The CDR3 sequence is CASSIDGTTYEQYF. The CDR3 bases are TGTGCCAGTAGTATAGATGGGACCACCTACGAGCAGTACTTC.

The chain combines TRBV2 with TRBJ1-4, with D unresolved. The length of the CDR3 is 13 residues. The V gene lost 8 bases and the J gene lost 2 bases, with 9 bases spanning the gap. CDR1 is SNHLY and CDR2 is FYNNEI in the germline V gene. The CDR3 sequence: CASSRLTNEKLFF. DNA of the CDR3: TGTGCCAGCTCCAGACTCACTAATGAAAAACTGTTTTTT.

The gene calls are TRBV6-5 and TRBJ2-6, with unresolved D. Trimming pared 6 bases from V and 3 bases from J, leaving 12 bases between. Germline CDR1 and CDR2: MNHEY and SVGAGI. CDR3 length: 15 residues. The CDR3 sequence is CASRKPVSGANVLTF. CDR3 coding DNA: TGTGCCAGCAGAAAGCCCGTCAGTGGGGCCAACGTCCTGACTTTC.

V is TRBV11-2 and J is TRBJ2-3; D is unclear. This CDR3 region has 14 residues. Germline-derived CDR1 and CDR2 are SGHAT and FQNNGV. V dropped 4 bases and J dropped 4 bases, with 12 bases sitting between them. CDR3 residues: CASSSTVRADTQYF. The CDR3 DNA sequence: TGTGCCAGCAGCTCTACAGTACGGGCAGATACGCAGTATTTT.

This clone was found a few times. V gene TRBV27 combines with J gene TRBJ1-5; D not resolved. Per the germline V gene, CDR1 is MNHEY and CDR2 is SMNVEV (reference sequence). Trimming removed 5 bases from V and 4 bases from J, with 12 bases in between. The CDR3 has 14 residues. The CDR3 sequence: CASSRGLGNQPQHF. The CDR3 DNA is TGTGCCAGCAGTCGAGGGCTAGGTAATCAGCCCCAGCATTTT.

The V gene is TRBV7-9, the J gene TRBJ2-7; no firm D call. V was cut by 0 bases and J by 2 bases, with 14 bases left in between. Germline-derived CDR1 and CDR2 are SEHNR and FQNEAQ (reference sequence). The CDR3 runs to 16 residues. CDR3 loop: CASSLAQGPLAYEQYF. As DNA, the CDR3 is TGTGCCAGCAGCTTAGCGCAAGGTCCGCTGGCCTACGAGCAGTACTTC.

The chain recombines TRBV7-9 with TRBJ2-2; D is unresolved. Germline CDR1 is SEHNR and CDR2 is FQNEAQ (reference sequence). CDR3 length: 14 amino acids. V was trimmed by 5 bases and J by 3 bases, leaving 10 bases between them. The CDR3: CASSDKAYTGELFF. Written as DNA, the CDR3 is TGTGCCAGCAGCGATAAGGCGTACACCGGGGAGCTGTTTTTT.

V gene TRBV19 combines with J gene TRBJ2-7, with a tentative D call TRBD1 (6 bases). The CDR3 sequence is 13 residues long. V shed 4 bases and J shed 6 bases, with 13 bases lying between them. Germline assignment: CDR1 LNHDA and CDR2 SQIVND (reference sequence). The DNA for the CDR3 is TGTGCCAGTAGTAACAAACAGGGACGCGAGCAGTACTTC. This gives the protein CASSNKQGREQYF.

The genes are TRBV7-8 and TRBJ1-1; D unresolved. Trimming removed 5 bases at V and 6 bases at J, with 16 bases between. Per the germline V gene, CDR1 is SGHVS and CDR2 is FQNEAQ. The CDR3 is 14 amino acids. CDR3 sequence: CASSALLGNPEAFF. The CDR3, as DNA: TGTGCCAGCAGCGCTTTGCTGGGGAATCCTGAAGCTTTCTTT.

The rearrangement uses TRBV7-9 and TRBJ2-7; 8 bases align to TRBD1. Germline CDR1 SEHNR, CDR2 FQNEAQ (reference sequence). The J segment lost 3 bases and the V segment lost 6 bases, leaving 7 bases of the junction unmatched. The CDR3 totals 14 residues. CDR3 loop: CASRGTGLHYEQYF. The CDR3 nucleotides are TGTGCCAGCAGGGGGACAGGCCTTCACTACGAGCAGTACTTC.

The chain has TRBV29-1 and TRBJ2-1; D may be TRBD2 (6 bases). The germline V gene has CDR1 SQVTM and CDR2 ANQGSEA. The CDR3 consists of 13 residues. Between the trimmed V and J ends, which lost 8 bases and 7 bases, there was a span of 18 bases. The CDR3 is CSLGSGGGNEQFF. As DNA, the CDR3 is TGCAGCCTGGGTTCCGGGGGTGGGAATGAGCAGTTCTTC.

The chain uses TRBV4-3 and TRBJ1-2, with a possible D match to TRBD1 (5 bases). The CDR3 totals 15 residues. Germline-derived CDR1 and CDR2 are LGHNA and YSLEER. Trimming pared 0 bases from V and 3 bases from J, leaving 11 bases between. The CDR3 is CASSQEFQGDYGYTF. CDR3 sequence (DNA): TGCGCCAGCAGCCAAGAATTCCAGGGCGACTATGGCTACACCTTC.

This clone appeared a single time. V and J are TRBV2 and TRBJ1-6; tentatively, D is TRBD1 (6 bases). Germline V lookup: CDR1 SNHLY, CDR2 FYNNEI. Trimming stripped 1 base from V and 9 bases from J, with 13 bases between. The CDR3 is 15 residues long. CDR3 sequence: CASSEGGGRFSPLHF. The CDR3 coding sequence is TGTGCCAGCAGTGAAGGGGGGGGCCGATTTTCACCCCTCCACTTT.

V usage is TRBV2 and J usage is TRBJ2-5, with a weak D call TRBD1 (5 bases). V lost 0 bases and J lost 5, with 13 bases in between. The CDR3 extends over 15 amino acids. Germline CDR1 and CDR2: SNHLY and FYNNEI. CDR3 coding DNA: TGTGCCAGCAGTGAAGCGTGGCAGGGAAGTGAGACCCAGTACTTC. It specifies CASSEAWQGSETQYF.

The chain recombines TRBV19 with TRBJ1-1; D is unresolved. V shed 2 bases and J shed 3 bases, with 10 bases lying between them. The CDR3 extends over 14 amino acids. The germline CDR1 and CDR2 sequences are LNHDA and SQIVND (reference sequence). CDR3 loop: CASSITPGDTEAFF. CDR3 nucleotide sequence: TGTGCCAGTAGTATAACCCCGGGAGACACTGAAGCTTTCTTT.

This clone was seen once. The chain combines TRBV9 with TRBJ1-1; D possibly corresponds to TRBD1 (5 bases). V gave up 7 bases and J gave up 3 bases, with 19 bases separating them. The CDR3 consists of 15 residues. Per germline, CDR1 SGDLS and CDR2 YYNGEE. The DNA of the CDR3 is TGTGCCAGCGCCTCGGGGGGGATGGTTGACACTGAAGCTTTCTTT. It is translated as CASASGGMVDTEAFF.

The J gene is TRBJ2-1, the V gene TRBV6-5; D is perhaps TRBD2 (6 bases). The germline V and J ends were trimmed by 2 bases and 5 bases, with 7 bases remaining between them. This CDR3 has 13 amino acids. Germline V CDR1 and CDR2: MNHEY, SVGAGI. In nucleotides, the CDR3 is TGTGCCAGCAGTTACGCTAGCGACAATGAGCAGTTCTTC. Translated, it gives CASSYASDNEQFF.

The V call is TRBV19, the J call TRBJ1-1; D not resolved. Germline V CDR1 and CDR2: LNHDA, SQIVND (reference sequence). The CDR3 has 16 residues. Trimming removed 5 bases from V and 0 bases from J, with 16 bases in between. CDR3 DNA: TGTGCCAGTAGTGTCCTCGGCGAGGGTATGAACACTGAAGCTTTCTTT. Amino acid sequence: CASSVLGEGMNTEAFF.

The CDR3 loop is CAISDPWGSGNTIYF. CDR3 nucleotide sequence: TGTGCCATCAGTGACCCGTGGGGGTCTGGAAACACCATATATTTT. V is TRBV10-3 and J is TRBJ1-3; weak D call: TRBD1 (5 bases). CDR1 ENHRY and CDR2 SYGVKD come from the germline V gene. The CDR3 length is 15 residues. V dropped 3 bases and J dropped 1 base, with 10 bases sitting between them.

V and J are TRBV7-2 and TRBJ2-2; TRBD2 matches 15 bases. This CDR3 is 14 amino acids long. Per germline, CDR1 SGHTA and CDR2 FQGNSA. Trimming took 10 bases from V and 7 from J; bases not matched to a gene: 4. CDR3 amino acids: CATGTSGGHGELFF. Written as DNA, the CDR3 is TGTGCCACTGGGACTAGCGGGGGGCACGGGGAGCTGTTTTTT.

This chain uses TRBV30 with TRBJ1-2; 8 bases match TRBD1. CDR1 is GTSNPN, CDR2 SVGIG, per germline (reference sequence). The CDR3 sequence is 14 residues long. V shed 6 bases, J shed 8 bases, and the junction held 14 bases outside the gene matches. This CDR3 reads CACQTDRASGGYTF. For the CDR3, the DNA is TGTGCCTGCCAGACGGACAGGGCCTCTGGGGGCTACACCTTC.

This chain uses TRBV7-3 with TRBJ2-7; D may be TRBD1 (5 bases). Trimming removed 5 bases from V and 3 bases from J, with 14 bases in between. This CDR3 has 14 residues. CDR1 SGHTA and CDR2 FQGTGA come from the germline V gene. CDR3 amino acids: CASSPQQGDYEQYF. As DNA, the CDR3 is TGTGCCAGCAGCCCCCAGCAGGGTGACTACGAGCAGTACTTC. The variable domain in full, completed from reference TRBV7-3 and TRBJ2-7, reads GAGVSQTPSNKVTEKGKYVELRCDPISGHTALYWYRQSLGQGPEFLIYFQGTGAADDSGLPNDRFFAVRPEGSVSTLKIQRTERGDSAVYLCASSPQQGDYEQYFGPGTRLTVT.

The chain is built from TRBV5-1 and TRBJ1-3; D is perhaps TRBD1 (5 bases). Germline CDR1 and CDR2: SGHRS and YFSETQ. The CDR3 consists of 18 residues. Trimming took off 4 bases at V and 4 bases at J, with 24 bases between the two ends. CDR3 region: CASSPGLEGGARGNTIYF. The CDR3 region has the DNA TGCGCCAGCAGCCCAGGCCTTGAGGGAGGGGCGCGCGGAAACACCATATATTTT.

The chain recombines TRBV6-1 with TRBJ2-6; a possible D gene is TRBD2 (6 bases). CDR3 length: 15 amino acids. In germline, CDR1 is MNHNS, CDR2 SASEGT. V was trimmed by 4 bases and J by 2 bases, leaving 9 bases between them. Here the CDR3 DNA reads TGTGCCAGCAGTGCTAGCGTCCCTGGGGCCAACGTCCTGACTTTC. Translation gives CASSASVPGANVLTF.

This sequence joins TRBV7-2 and TRBJ2-3; D might be TRBD1 (5 bases). V lost 7 bases to trimming and J lost 4 bases, with 15 bases between them. CDR1 is SGHTA and CDR2 is FQGNSA in the germline V gene. The CDR3 spans 14 residues. The CDR3 coding sequence is TGTGCCAGCATCCGTGGCACAGGTGCAGATACGCAGTATTTT. Amino acid sequence: CASIRGTGADTQYF.

The chain is built from TRBV18 and TRBJ2-1; 8 positions match TRBD2. The CDR3 runs to 14 residues. The germline V gene has CDR1 KGHSH and CDR2 LQKENI. V trimming: 2 bases; J trimming: 7 bases; junction bases outside the gene matches: 4. The CDR3 region is CASSPTGGRNEQFF. CDR3 sequence (DNA): TGTGCCAGCTCACCAACGGGGGGGCGAAATGAGCAGTTCTTC.